A single sample is the source of the 7 T cell receptor beta chains below, sequenced in a study of blood T cells in healthy people across ages. Alongside a J-beta primer mix, a sample-barcoded 5' primer served in a second PCR lasting about 7 to 12 cycles. TCRdb redid the calling of the 5' RACE reads with MiXCR, one entry per CDR3 protein. The profile shows about 810,000 distinct CDR3 sequences, under 40% of them singletons. The source material was blood. These receptors were collected from a man aged 18 to 29 in good health.

This clonotype showed up just a few times. This chain joins TRBV15 and TRBJ1-2; weak D call: TRBD1 (6 bases). The V end was cut by 1 base, the J end by 7 bases, with 13 bases between. Germline lookup yields CDR1 LNHNV and CDR2 YYDKDF (reference sequence). The CDR3 contains 14 residues. DNA for the CDR3: TGTGCCACCAGCAGAGTCGGGACAAGGAGTGGCTACACCTTC. This gives the protein CATSRVGTRSGYTF.

About this clonotype: One base away lies a much larger clone, so this may be a sequencing read error. The chain links TRBV12-3 or TRBV12-4 to TRBJ2-3, with D perhaps matching TRBD1 or TRBD2 (6 bases each). CDR3 length equals 16 residues. The CDR3 spells CASSLRRGVITDAQYF. The CDR3 DNA is TGTGCCAGCAGTCTCCGGAGGGGGGTGATCACAGATGCGCAGTATTTT.

This clonotype was seen only once. The chain combines TRBV2 with TRBJ2-1; 7 positions match TRBD1. This CDR3 contains 14 residues. V lost 10 bases, J lost 4 bases, and 10 bases stayed unmatched. Germline V gene sequence: CDR1 SNHLY, CDR2 FYNNEI. DNA for the CDR3: TGTGCCATTATGAGGGGACAGAAATACAATGAGCAGTTCTTC. Protein: CAIMRGQKYNEQFF.

The V and J genes are TRBV20-1 and TRBJ2-3, with 8 bases fitting TRBD2. Unmatched junction bases numbered 9, after V lost 3 bases and J lost 4 bases. The CDR3 has 15 residues. Germline V gene sequence: CDR1 DFQATT, CDR2 SNEGSKA (reference sequence). CDR3 nucleotide sequence: TGCAGTGCTAGGGGAGCGGGGGAGCTCGCAGATACGCAGTATTTT. Protein sequence: CSARGAGELADTQYF.

This chain uses TRBV5-6 with TRBJ1-1; TRBD1 agrees at 7 bases. Losses at the gene ends were 5 bases for V and 1 base for J; bases not matched to a gene: 5. This CDR3 has 14 amino acids. Per germline, CDR1 SGHDT and CDR2 YYEEEE. The CDR3 DNA follows: TGTGCCAGCAGTGGAGCAGGGGGGAACACTGAAGCTTTCTTT. This sequence encodes CASSGAGGNTEAFF. Using reference TRBV5-6 and TRBJ1-1 for the parts outside the CDR3, the full variable domain is DAGVTQSPTHLIKTRGQQVTLRCSPKSGHDTVSWYQQALGQGPQFIFQYYEEEERQRGNFPDRFSGHQFPNYSSELNVNALLLGDSALYLCASSGAGGNTEAFFGQGTRLTVV.

This clonotype was seen a handful of times. V and J are TRBV7-6 and TRBJ2-7, with TRBD1 identical over 7 bases. The CDR3 has 15 amino acids. Unmatched junction bases numbered 4, after V lost 1 base and J lost 1 base. The V gene's germline CDR1 is SGHVS and CDR2 FNYEAQ. The chain's CDR3 is CASSLGTGESYEQYF. The CDR3 DNA reads TGTGCCAGCAGCTTAGGGACAGGCGAATCCTACGAGCAGTACTTC.

The genes are TRBV2 and TRBJ1-2, with D tentatively TRBD1 (5 bases). CDR3 length: 16 residues. V was trimmed by 4 bases and J by 0 bases, leaving 15 bases between them. CDR1 and CDR2 from the germline V gene are SNHLY and FYNNEI. The DNA for the CDR3 is TGTGCCAGCAGTGGGCCCTTCAGGGAGGCTAACTATGGCTACACCTTC. As protein: CASSGPFREANYGYTF.